The following is a T cell receptor beta chain sequence with its context. The data are from a study of shared clonotypes between healthy human individuals. TCRdb keeps only in-frame clones here, not all; method: immunoSEQ multiplex PCR. This repertoire shows approximately 2,000,000 clones, 92% found once; its top ten account for approximately 0.39%. In germline, CDR1 is SGHTA, CDR2 FQGTGA. V lost 4 bases, J lost 9 bases, and 8 bases stayed unmatched. This CDR3 region has 15 residues. The sequenced sample was naive CD4+ T cells from PBMCs. The subset was: CD45RA+ positively selected. J is TRBJ2-3 and V is TRBV7-3; 12 positions match TRBD2. The clonotype was recovered from a man aged 18 to 30 in good health. Some clones in this sample may be carry-over from other donors' samples. The CDR3, as DNA: TGTGCCAGCAGCTACCAACTAGCGGGGGGATACACGCAGTATTTT. Residues: CASSYQLAGGYTQYF.